The 4 T cell receptor beta chains below all came from one sample that was sequenced in a study of blood T cell repertoires in COVID-19. Sequencing used immunoSEQ multiplex PCR; TCRdb keeps in-frame clones, though not all of them. The table records about 43,000 clones, about nine tenths of them present only once. Sequenced material: peripheral blood. These receptors all come from a man aged 55-75 years with active COVID-19.

The chain carries TRBV10-2 and TRBJ1-1, with 7 positions matching TRBD1. Germline CDR1 reads WSHSY; CDR2 reads SAAADI. There are 13 residues in the CDR3. V was pared by 6 bases and J by 5 bases, with 6 bases of the junction left unmatched. The CDR3 bases are TGCGCCAGCAGGGAACAGACAGGGACTGAAGCTTTCTTT. This translates into CASREQTGTEAFF.

In nucleotides, the CDR3 is TGTGCCAGTAGCAACCCCCGAGCGGGAGGAGACGAGCAGTACTTC. Protein product: CASSNPRAGGDEQYF. J is TRBJ2-7 and V is TRBV19, with 9 bases aligning to TRBD2. Germline V gene sequence: CDR1 LNHDA, CDR2 SQIVND (reference sequence). The length of the CDR3 is 15 residues. V dropped 6 bases and J dropped 5; count of bases not matched to a gene: 11.

This clone has a handful of counts. The V call is TRBV5-3, the J call TRBJ1-6; possible D gene TRBD1, 6 bases. TRBV5-3 belongs to the ORF category, with a function that is uncertain. The CDR3 loop spans 14 amino acids. The CDR3 sequence is CGRRGSSYNSPLHF. CDR3 bases: TGTGGGCGTAGGGGGAGCTCCTATAATTCACCCCTCCACTTT.

The rearrangement joins TRBV9 to TRBJ2-1; 7 bases are shared with TRBD1. The CDR3 sequence is 14 residues long. The ends lost 0 bases at V and 7 bases at J; junction bases unmatched: 4. Germline CDR1 is SGDLS and CDR2 is YYNGEE. CDR3 amino acids: CASSVEGARNEQFF. The CDR3 nucleotides read TGTGCCAGCAGCGTAGAGGGGGCGCGGAATGAGCAGTTCTTC.